This T cell receptor beta chain comes out of a study of T cells in Graves' hyperthyroidism and ophthalmopathy. This clonotype was seen repeatedly, ten times or more. Antigen: not known. CDR3 length: 13 residues. Trimming cost V 2 bases and J 3 bases, with 5 bases left between them. The germline V gene encodes CDR1 ENHRY and CDR2 SYGVKD. Researchers amplified the TCR beta CDR3 regions from RNA transcripts. TCR CDR3 underwent first-round RT-PCR with the HTBI primer set. Each CDR3 protein gets one entry after TCRdb re-called the multiplex PCR reads with MiXCR. The sample has 600,000 to 650,000 distinct CDR3 sequences; less than 25% are singletons. Study-level points and caveats: Most clonotypes expanded in thyroid above 0.001 were likewise present in blood.

Diagnoses were made from clinical symptoms, serum measures (thyroxine and TRAb), thyroid ultrasound and orbital computed tomography. This sequence joins TRBV10-3 and TRBJ2-1; D gene ambiguous. The TCR sequence derives from a man in his thirties or forties with Graves' ophthalmopathy. The sequencing input was blood. The CDR3 sequence: CAISEPNYNEQFF. CDR3 in DNA: TGTGCCATCAGTGAGCCGAACTACAATGAGCAGTTCTTC.